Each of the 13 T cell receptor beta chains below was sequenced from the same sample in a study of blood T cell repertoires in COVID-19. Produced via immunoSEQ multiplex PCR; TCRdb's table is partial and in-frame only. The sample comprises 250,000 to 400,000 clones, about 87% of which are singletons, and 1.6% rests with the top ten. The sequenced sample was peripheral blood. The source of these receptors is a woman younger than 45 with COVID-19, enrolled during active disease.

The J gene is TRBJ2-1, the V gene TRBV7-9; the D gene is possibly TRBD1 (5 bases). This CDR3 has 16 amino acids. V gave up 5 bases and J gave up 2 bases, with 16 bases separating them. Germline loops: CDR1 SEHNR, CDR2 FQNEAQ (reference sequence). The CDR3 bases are TGTGCCAGCAGCCCAGGGATATCAACCACCTACAATGAGCAGTTCTTC. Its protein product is CASSPGISTTYNEQFF.

CDR3 DNA: TGTGCCACCTCAGGGGTTGGCCATGGCTACACCTTC. It encodes CATSGVGHGYTF. This chain connects TRBV24-1 to TRBJ1-2, with D possibly being TRBD1 (6 bases). Trimming cost V 9 bases and J 6 bases, with 13 bases left between them. The CDR3 sequence is 12 residues long. CDR1 is KGHDR and CDR2 is SFDVKD in the germline V gene.

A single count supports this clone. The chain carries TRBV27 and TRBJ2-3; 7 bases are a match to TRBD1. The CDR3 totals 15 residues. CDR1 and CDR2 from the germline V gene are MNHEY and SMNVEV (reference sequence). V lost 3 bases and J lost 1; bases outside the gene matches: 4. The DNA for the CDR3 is TGTGCCAGCAGTTTTAGGGGGCCGGGCACAGATACGCAGTATTTT. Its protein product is CASSFRGPGTDTQYF.

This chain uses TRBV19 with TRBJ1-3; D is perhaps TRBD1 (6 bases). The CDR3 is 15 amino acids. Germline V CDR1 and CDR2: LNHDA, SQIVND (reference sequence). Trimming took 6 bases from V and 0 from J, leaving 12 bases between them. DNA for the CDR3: TGTGCCAGTAGAGACAGGTCTTTCTCTGGAAACACCATATATTTT. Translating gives CASRDRSFSGNTIYF.

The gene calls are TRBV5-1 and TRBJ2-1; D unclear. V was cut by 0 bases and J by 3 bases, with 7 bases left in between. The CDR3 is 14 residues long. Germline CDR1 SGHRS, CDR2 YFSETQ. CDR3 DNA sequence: TGCGCCAGCAGCTTGGGAGACAACTACAATGAGCAGTTCTTC. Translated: CASSLGDNYNEQFF.

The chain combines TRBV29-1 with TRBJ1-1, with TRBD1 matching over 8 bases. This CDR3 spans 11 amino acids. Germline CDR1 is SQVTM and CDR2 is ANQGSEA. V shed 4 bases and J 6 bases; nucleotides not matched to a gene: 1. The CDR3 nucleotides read TGCAGCGTTGTGACAGGGGCTGAAGCTTTCTTT. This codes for CSVVTGAEAFF.

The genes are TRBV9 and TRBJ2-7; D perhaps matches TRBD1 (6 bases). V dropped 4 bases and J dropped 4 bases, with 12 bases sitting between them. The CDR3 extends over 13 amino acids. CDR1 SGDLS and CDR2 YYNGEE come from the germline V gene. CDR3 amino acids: CASSPGTSYEQYF. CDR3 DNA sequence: TGTGCCAGCAGCCCAGGGACATCATACGAGCAGTACTTC.

The DNA for the CDR3 is TGTGCCAGCAGCTTAGTTAAGGGGATTGAAGCTTTCTTT. Translation gives CASSLVKGIEAFF. The chain joins TRBV7-9 to TRBJ1-1; maybe TRBD1 (5 bases). Per germline, CDR1 SEHNR and CDR2 FQNEAQ (reference sequence). There are 13 residues in the CDR3. The ends were cut back, 1 base at V and 7 bases at J, with 10 bases in the middle. Full variable domain (rest looked up from reference TRBV7-9 and TRBJ1-1): DTGVSQNPRHKITKRGQNVTFRCDPISEHNRLYWYRQTLGQGPEFLTYFQNEAQLEKSRLLSDRFSAERPKGSFSTLEIQRTEQGDSAMYLCASSLVKGIEAFFGQGTRLTVV.

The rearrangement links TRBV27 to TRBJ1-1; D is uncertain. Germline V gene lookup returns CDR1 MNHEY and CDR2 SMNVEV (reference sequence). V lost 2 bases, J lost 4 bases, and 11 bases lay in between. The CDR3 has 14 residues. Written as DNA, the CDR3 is TGTGCCAGCAGTTTAGGAGGGCTGGGCACTGAAGCTTTCTTT. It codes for CASSLGGLGTEAFF.

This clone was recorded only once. CDR3 DNA: TGCGCCAGCAGCCCCCTCCTCGGGACTAGCGGGGGGGATGCCAAAAACATTCAGTACTTC. This gives the protein CASSPLLGTSGGDAKNIQYF. This rearrangement joins TRBV4-3 to TRBJ2-4; 16 bases match TRBD2. Germline V CDR1 and CDR2: LGHNA, YSLEER. The J segment lost 1 base and the V segment lost 4 bases, leaving 10 bases of the junction unmatched. CDR3 length: 20 residues.

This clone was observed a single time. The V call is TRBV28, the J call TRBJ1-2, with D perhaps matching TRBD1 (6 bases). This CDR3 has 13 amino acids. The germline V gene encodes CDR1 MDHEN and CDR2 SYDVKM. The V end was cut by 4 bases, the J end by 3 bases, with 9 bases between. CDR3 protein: CASSYRDDYGYTF. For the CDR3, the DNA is TGTGCCAGCAGTTACAGGGACGACTATGGCTACACCTTC.

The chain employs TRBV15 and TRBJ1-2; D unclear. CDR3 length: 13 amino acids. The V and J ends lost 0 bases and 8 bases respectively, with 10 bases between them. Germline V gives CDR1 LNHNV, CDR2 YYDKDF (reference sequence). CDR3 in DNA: TGTGCCACCAGCAGAGATAGTACAGTGGGCTACACCTTC. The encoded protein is CATSRDSTVGYTF. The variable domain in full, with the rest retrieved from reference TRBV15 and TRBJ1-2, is DAMVIQNPRYQVTQFGKPVTLSCSQTLNHNVMYWYQQKSSQAPKLLFHYYDKDFNNEADTPDNFQSRRPNTSFCFLDIRSPGLGDTAMYLCATSRDSTVGYTFGSGTRLTVV.

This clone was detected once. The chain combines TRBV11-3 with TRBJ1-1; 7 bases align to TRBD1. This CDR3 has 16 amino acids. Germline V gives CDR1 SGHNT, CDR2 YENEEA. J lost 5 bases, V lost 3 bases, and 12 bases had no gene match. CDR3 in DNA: TGTGCCAGCAGCTTTAGGGGATGGGACAGCTGGACTGAAGCTTTCTTT. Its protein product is CASSFRGWDSWTEAFF.